This passage covers 16 T cell receptor beta chains from one sample sequenced in a study of preoperative IRX-2 immunotherapy in early breast cancer. Assay used: immunoSEQ multiplex PCR; TCRdb lists only in-frame clones, some missing. The table shows about 23,000 clones, with around 87% occurring only once. Treatment here: preoperative locoregional IRX-2 cytokine immunotherapy. Sequenced here: tumor tissue, sampled after IRX-2 immunotherapy. These receptors all stem from a human donor with breast cancer.

This rearrangement joins TRBV7-2 to TRBJ2-3, with 9 nucleotides matching TRBD2. This CDR3 region has 15 residues. J gave up 4 bases and V 3 bases, and 5 bases lay outside the gene matches. Germline values: CDR1 SGHTA, CDR2 FQGNSA. In DNA form, the CDR3 reads TGTGCCAGCAGCTTGGGCGGGGGGGTAGCAGATACGCAGTATTTT. The encoded protein is CASSLGGGVADTQYF.

The chain uses TRBV6-1 and TRBJ2-3; tentatively, D is TRBD1 or TRBD2 (5 bases each). Between the trimmed V and J ends, which lost 7 bases and 4 bases, there was a span of 18 bases. The germline V gene encodes CDR1 MNHNS and CDR2 SASEGT. The CDR3 totals 15 residues. The CDR3 is CASTPGPRRADTQYF. CDR3 nucleotide sequence: TGTGCCAGCACTCCGGGGCCTAGAAGGGCAGATACGCAGTATTTT.

This chain links TRBV11-2 with TRBJ2-7; 10 positions agree with TRBD1. The CDR3 length is 15 residues. The trim removed 1 base at V and 2 bases at J, leaving 2 bases unmatched. Germline CDR1 and CDR2: SGHAT and FQNNGV. The chain's CDR3 is CASSLGTGGTYEQYF. In nucleotides, the CDR3 is TGTGCCAGCAGCTTAGGGACAGGGGGTACCTACGAGCAGTACTTC.

The sample holds one count of this clone. The chain is built from TRBV28 and TRBJ1-4; D possibly corresponds to TRBD1 (6 bases). Germline loops: CDR1 MDHEN, CDR2 SYDVKM. V lost 8 bases, J lost 4 bases, and 14 bases lay in between. CDR3 size: 14 residues. The CDR3, as DNA: TGTGCCAGCCGGGACAACAGTTTTAATGAAAAACTGTTTTTT. This encodes CASRDNSFNEKLFF.

The V call is TRBV10-1, the J call TRBJ2-5; D not certain. The end of the DNA is better explained by TRBJ2-7, so the J call may be wrong. This CDR3 is built from 12 residues. Germline V gives CDR1 WNHNN, CDR2 SYGVQD (reference sequence). In DNA form, the CDR3 reads TGCGCTACCCTTGACCGGCCTTACGAGCAGTACTTC. This encodes CATLDRPYEQYF.

This clone was recorded only once. The chain employs TRBV5-1 and TRBJ2-7; 13 bases align to TRBD2. J was trimmed by 5 bases and V by 0 bases; bases with no gene match: 5. CDR3 length: 16 amino acids. The germline CDR1 and CDR2 sequences are SGHRS and YFSETQ. The CDR3 spells CASSLGRLAGGNEQYF. CDR3 coding DNA: TGCGCCAGCAGCTTGGGACGACTAGCGGGAGGAAACGAGCAGTACTTC.

The J gene is TRBJ2-5, the V gene TRBV10-3; D gene ambiguous. The germline V gene encodes CDR1 ENHRY and CDR2 SYGVKD. The CDR3 contains 16 residues. Trimming left V 5 bases short and J 5 bases short, with 21 bases between. The DNA of the CDR3 is TGTGCCATCAGTCCGGAACGTTCCCGGCTAGTGGAGACCCAGTACTTC. Protein sequence: CAISPERSRLVETQYF.

V is TRBV11-3 and J is TRBJ2-1; D is unresolved. V lost 2 bases, J lost 6 bases, and 5 bases lay in between. The CDR3 spans 12 residues. Germline lookup yields CDR1 SGHNT and CDR2 YENEEA. CDR3 residues: CASSLNSNEQFF. CDR3 sequence (DNA): TGTGCCAGCAGCTTAAACAGCAATGAGCAGTTCTTC.

This clone was observed once. The J gene is TRBJ1-2, the V gene TRBV6-6; D possibly corresponds to TRBD1 (6 bases). V gave up 4 bases and J gave up 4 bases, with 13 bases separating them. The length of the CDR3 is 14 residues. The germline V gene has CDR1 MNHNY and CDR2 SVGAGI (reference sequence). Written as DNA, the CDR3 is TGTGCCAGCAGTTTCGATGGGGGGCCCTATGGCTACACCTTC. It yields the protein CASSFDGGPYGYTF.

This rearrangement joins TRBV6-4 to TRBJ2-1; 7 positions agree with TRBD2. Looked up from germline, CDR1 is MRHNA and CDR2 is SNTAGT. J was trimmed by 4 bases and V by 6 bases; bases with no gene match: 9. The CDR3 runs 15 residues. CDR3 nucleotide sequence: TGTGCCAGCAGCGCCGCGAGCGGGGCATACAATGAGCAGTTCTTC. This encodes CASSAASGAYNEQFF.

The chain recombines TRBV6-4 with TRBJ1-2; D uncertain. Germline loops: CDR1 MRHNA, CDR2 SNTAGT. CDR3 length: 13 amino acids. V gave up 2 bases and J gave up 8 bases, with 12 bases separating them. The CDR3 nucleotides are TGTGCCAGCAGTGACGGGGAAATGGGAGGCTACACCTTC. Its translation is CASSDGEMGGYTF.

This clone was seen just once. V is TRBV6-5 and J is TRBJ1-1, with a possible D match to TRBD1 (5 bases). The CDR3 sequence is 14 residues long. Looked up from germline, CDR1 is MNHEY and CDR2 is SVGAGI. Trimming shortened V by 5 bases and J by 3 bases, and 13 bases separated the two germline ends. The CDR3 reads CASSKGMTDTEAFF. The CDR3 nucleotides read TGTGCCAGCAGTAAGGGGATGACTGACACTGAAGCTTTCTTT.

The chain uses TRBV28 and TRBJ2-2; TRBD2 matches at 7 bases. CDR1 is MDHEN, CDR2 SYDVKM, per germline. The CDR3 is 17 amino acids. V lost 11 bases and J lost 4; bases outside the gene matches: 19. The CDR3 sequence is CAVPRGGSRSGTGELFF. CDR3 in DNA: TGTGCCGTCCCCCGGGGCGGGAGTCGGTCGGGCACCGGGGAGCTGTTTTTT. The full variable domain, in which reference TRBV28 and TRBJ2-2 provide the parts outside the CDR3, is DVKVTQSSRYLVKRTGEKVFLECVQDMDHENMFWYRQDPGLGLRLIYFSYDVKMKEKGDIPEGYSVSREKKERFSLILESASTNQTSMYLCAVPRGGSRSGTGELFFGEGSRLTVL.

The CDR3: CASAATSRTDTQYF. The CDR3 nucleotides read TGTGCCAGCGCCGCAACTAGCCGCACAGATACGCAGTATTTT. The chain couples TRBV18 to TRBJ2-3; perhaps TRBD2 as D (6 bases). CDR3 length: 14 amino acids. The germline V gene encodes CDR1 KGHSH and CDR2 LQKENI. The V end was cut by 8 bases, the J end by 1 base, with 13 bases between.

The V call is TRBV4-2, the J call TRBJ2-3, with 8 bases that match TRBD2. Germline V gene lookup returns CDR1 LGHNA and CDR2 YNFKEQ. The CDR3 runs to 15 residues. Trimming cost V 1 base and J 5 bases; bases outside gene matches: 5. The CDR3 sequence is CASSQVSGEVDTQYF. CDR3 nucleotides: TGTGCCAGCAGCCAAGTTAGCGGGGAGGTAGATACGCAGTATTTT.

The table lists this clone with a few counts. The gene calls are TRBV7-8 and TRBJ1-6; no definite D call. The CDR3 runs to 13 residues. V lost 5 bases and J 6 bases, leaving 8 bases between the germline ends. Germline V lookup: CDR1 SGHVS, CDR2 FQNEAQ. CDR3 sequence: CASSAGINSPLHF. In nucleotides, the CDR3 is TGTGCCAGCAGCGCGGGTATTAATTCACCCCTCCACTTT.